These 10 T cell receptor beta chains share one sample of origin, sequenced in a study of early T cells in non-severe SARS-CoV-2 infection. Each CDR3 protein is one row after TCRdb ran MiXCR on the 5' RACE reads. The table records around 60,000 distinct CDR3 sequences, around 13% of them present only once. The specimen was whole blood. Source of these receptors: an adult who was a healthcare worker with PCR-confirmed SARS-CoV-2 infection or an uninfected control (not recorded which).

The chain is built from TRBV12-3 or TRBV12-4 and TRBJ2-3; 10 nucleotides line up with TRBD1. This CDR3 is 17 amino acids long. J gave up 3 bases and V 1 base, and 7 bases lay outside the gene matches. For the CDR3, the DNA is TGTGCCAGCAGTTTAGTTCTGACAGGGGGCCCTACAGATACGCAGTATTTT. Translation: CASSLVLTGGPTDTQYF.

This clonotype was detected ten times or more. The chain recombines TRBV7-9 with TRBJ2-5, with D perhaps assigned TRBD1 or TRBD2 (5 bases each). The CDR3 has 14 amino acids. V was shortened by 1 base and J by 0 bases, with 6 bases between the two germline ends. Germline CDR1 SEHNR, CDR2 FQNEAQ (reference sequence). CDR3 loop: CASSLGGNQETQYF. CDR3 in DNA: TGTGCCAGCAGCTTAGGGGGGAACCAAGAGACCCAGTACTTC. Looking up the rest from reference TRBV7-9 and TRBJ2-5 gives the full variable domain: DTGVSQNPRHKITKRGQNVTFRCDPISEHNRLYWYRQTLGQGPEFLTYFQNEAQLEKSRLLSDRFSAERPKGSFSTLEIQRTEQGDSAMYLCASSLGGNQETQYFGPGTRLLVL.

Concerning this clonotype: A single base separates this from a much larger clone, so it may be a read error. The chain has TRBV9 and TRBJ2-7; 9 bases are a match to TRBD1. Trimming took 6 bases from V and 7 from J; bases not matched to a gene: 14. CDR3 size: 15 residues. Germline assignment: CDR1 SGDLS and CDR2 YYNGEE. CDR3 in DNA: TGTGCCAGCAACGCTTCCGGGACAGGGTACGGGGAGCAGTACTTC. Its protein is CASNASGTGYGEQYF.

This clonotype appeared many times. V gene TRBV27 combines with J gene TRBJ2-1; D is undetermined. This CDR3 spans 14 amino acids. Germline V CDR1 and CDR2: MNHEY, SMNVEV (reference sequence). V was clipped by 6 bases and J by 3 bases, with 12 bases between them. CDR3 amino acids: CASSPRTHYNEQFF. The CDR3 DNA sequence: TGTGCCAGCAGCCCTAGGACGCACTACAATGAGCAGTTCTTC.

V gene TRBV10-1 combines with J gene TRBJ2-1, with D unclear. CDR1 WNHNN and CDR2 SYGVQD come from the germline V gene (reference sequence). V shed 6 bases and J shed 8 bases, with 20 bases lying between them. The CDR3 contains 15 residues. The CDR3 here is CASSPDWRRSDEQFF. The CDR3 DNA reads TGCGCCAGCAGCCCTGACTGGCGCCGGAGCGATGAGCAGTTCTTC.

V usage is TRBV5-8 and J usage is TRBJ2-7, with D maybe TRBD2 (6 bases). V was cut by 3 bases and J by 6 bases, with 19 bases left in between. In germline, CDR1 is SGHTS, CDR2 YDEGEE. The CDR3 runs to 15 residues. In DNA, the CDR3 is TGTGCCAGCAGCTACGGTGTCGGGGGAATAAGCGAGCAGTACTTC. Protein product: CASSYGVGGISEQYF. The entire variable domain, with the rest obtained from reference TRBV5-8 and TRBJ2-7, is as follows: EAGVTQSPTHLIKTRGQQATLRCSPISGHTSVYWYQQALGLGLQFLLWYDEGEERNRGNFPPRFSGRQFPNYSSELNVNALELEDSALYLCASSYGVGGISEQYFGPGTRLTVT.

This clonotype was seen ten or more times. This chain connects TRBV18 to TRBJ2-7; no reliable D call. Trimming cost V 0 bases and J 3 bases, with 9 bases left between them. The CDR3 runs to 14 residues. In germline, CDR1 is KGHSH, CDR2 LQKENI. The CDR3 DNA follows: TGTGCCAGCTCACCACCGAATGGGGACTACGAGCAGTACTTC. This sequence encodes CASSPPNGDYEQYF.

The J gene is TRBJ2-1, the V gene TRBV11-2; D may match TRBD1 or TRBD2 (5 bases each). The CDR3 loop spans 15 amino acids. Germline CDR1 and CDR2: SGHAT and FQNNGV. V lost 4 bases and J 0 bases, leaving 10 bases between the germline ends. CDR3 sequence (DNA): TGTGCCAGCAGCTCGGGACCGAGCTCCTACAATGAGCAGTTCTTC. It codes for CASSSGPSSYNEQFF.

This clonotype was seen many times. The genes are TRBV14 and TRBJ2-3; D perhaps matches TRBD2 (7 bases). Deletions cut 0 bases from V and 6 bases from J, with 16 bases between. Germline V gene sequence: CDR1 SGHDN, CDR2 FVKESK. The CDR3 is 16 residues long. CDR3 nucleotides: TGTGCCAGCAGCCAAGATCGCGGGGGCGATACCGATACGCAGTATTTT. Translated: CASSQDRGGDTDTQYF.

The chain uses TRBV28 and TRBJ2-1; no clear D. Trimming pared 2 bases from V and 7 bases from J, leaving 6 bases between. The CDR3 runs 12 residues. Germline V gene data show CDR1 as MDHEN and CDR2 as SYDVKM. As DNA, the CDR3 is TGTGCCAGCAGTTTACGTTTGAATGAGCAGTTCTTC. Protein: CASSLRLNEQFF.